The subject of this entry is one TCR beta chain. Its antigen specificity is not known. No quality values exist for individual bases; no much larger clone is one base distant. The data were taken from a study of blood T cell repertoires in COVID-19 (dated by TCRdb to between 2020 and 2021). Regarding the research as a whole: Samples covering the acute and convalescent phases of COVID-19 were provided by collaborators in the United States, Italy and Spain. The prospective study material was composed of cDNA or gDNA derived from T cells, B-cell-depleted T cells, or PBMCs. The dataset comprised deeply sampled blood TCRbeta repertoires from subjects exposed to, actively infected with, or recovered from COVID-19. The repertoires were released in a freely available public database intended as a resource for research on the immune response to SARS-CoV-2. The samples were drawn from the first 160 participants of the ongoing ImmuneRACE study and from roughly 1,300 subjects provided by 6 global collaborators. Sample metadata almost always included a de-identified subject ID, COVID-19 status, age in years and sex. Where HLA class I and class II types were available, the types were taken from metadata supplied by the sample provider, not from assay-based typing. Study-wide findings and limitations: How much clinical and demographic metadata was included differed by source and by participant, and the metadata was provided uncurated.

TCRbeta CDR3 regions were amplified from genomic DNA by means of the immunoSEQ Assay, a bias-controlled multiplex PCR. The study's processing was this. Nucleated cell counts per sample were estimated from amplification of reference gene primers within the assay. To quantify the absolute abundance of each unique TCRbeta CDR3 rearrangement, sequence reads were collapsed and filtered. Productive Simpson clonality was computed per sample as the square root of Simpson's diversity index over productive rearrangements. The immuneACCESS repertoire file appears here via TCRdb, limited to in-frame rearrangements. These files lack a portion of the clones; in checked studies, under half of the deficit traces to unresolved V genes, and the cause of the others is not known. Clone size and the V and J calls come from that table; the DNA yielded D and trimming. A total of 100,000 to 150,000 clones appear in this sample, about 85% of them only once. The ten biggest clones cover around 6.3% of the sample.

Each collaborating institution followed its own protocols to collect whole blood in K2EDTA tubes. For TCRbeta analysis, collaborator samples were shipped as frozen whole blood, as isolated PBMCs, or as DNA extracted from either sample type. The sample taken for sequencing was peripheral blood. This sequence was found in an elderly man with active or convalescent COVID-19.

The DNA sequence is as follows: TGTGCCAGTAGTATAACCGGGAGCACTCAAGAGACCCAGTACTTC. Its product reads: CASSITGSTQETQYF. Recombination connected TRBV19 to TRBJ2-5; TRBD2 is a weak D gene call, 6 bases matching. CDR1 and CDR2 are read off the germline V gene (reference sequence) as LNHDA and SQIVND. The junction carries 12 bases between V and J, which are trimmed by 2 bases and 2 bases respectively. From cysteine to phenylalanine, the CDR3 is 15 amino acids long. The kept DNA is CDR3 alone, 45 bases in frame from the first base.